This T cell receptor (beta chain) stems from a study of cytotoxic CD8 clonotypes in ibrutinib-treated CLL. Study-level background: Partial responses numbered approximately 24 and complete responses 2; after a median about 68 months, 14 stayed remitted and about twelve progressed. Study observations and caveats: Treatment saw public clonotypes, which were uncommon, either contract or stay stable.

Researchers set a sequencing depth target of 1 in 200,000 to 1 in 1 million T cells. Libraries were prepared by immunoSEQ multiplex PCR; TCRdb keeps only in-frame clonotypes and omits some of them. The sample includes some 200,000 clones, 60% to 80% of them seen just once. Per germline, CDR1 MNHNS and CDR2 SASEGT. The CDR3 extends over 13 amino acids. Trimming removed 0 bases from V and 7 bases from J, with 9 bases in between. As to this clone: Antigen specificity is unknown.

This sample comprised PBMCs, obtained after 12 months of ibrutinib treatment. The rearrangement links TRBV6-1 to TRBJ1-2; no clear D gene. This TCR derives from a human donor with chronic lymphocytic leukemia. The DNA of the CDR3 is TGTGCCAGCAGTGAAGCTGGGGTTCGTGGCTACACCTTC. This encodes CASSEAGVRGYTF.